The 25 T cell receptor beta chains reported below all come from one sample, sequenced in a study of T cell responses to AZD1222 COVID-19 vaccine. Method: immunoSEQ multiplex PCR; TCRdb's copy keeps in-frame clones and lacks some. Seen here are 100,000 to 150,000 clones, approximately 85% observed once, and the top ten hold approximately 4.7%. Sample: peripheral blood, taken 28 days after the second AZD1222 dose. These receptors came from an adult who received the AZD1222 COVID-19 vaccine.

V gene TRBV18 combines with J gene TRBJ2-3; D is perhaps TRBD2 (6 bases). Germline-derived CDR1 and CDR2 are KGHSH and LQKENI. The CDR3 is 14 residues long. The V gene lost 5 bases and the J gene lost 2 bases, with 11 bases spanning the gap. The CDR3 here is CASSLTRDTDTQYF. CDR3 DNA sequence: TGTGCCAGCTCATTGACGCGGGACACAGATACGCAGTATTTT.

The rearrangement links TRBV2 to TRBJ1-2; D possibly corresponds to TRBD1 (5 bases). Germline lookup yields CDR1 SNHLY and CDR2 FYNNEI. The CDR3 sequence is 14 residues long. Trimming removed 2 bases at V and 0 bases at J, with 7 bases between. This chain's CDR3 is CASSETGSNYGYTF. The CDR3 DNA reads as TGTGCCAGCAGTGAAACAGGATCTAACTATGGCTACACCTTC.

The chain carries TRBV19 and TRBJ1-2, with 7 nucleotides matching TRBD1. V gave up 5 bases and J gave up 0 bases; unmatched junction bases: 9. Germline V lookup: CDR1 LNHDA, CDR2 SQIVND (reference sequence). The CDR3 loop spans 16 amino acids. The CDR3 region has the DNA TGTGCCAGTAGTGACACGTACAGGGGACCTAACTATGGCTACACCTTC. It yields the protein CASSDTYRGPNYGYTF.

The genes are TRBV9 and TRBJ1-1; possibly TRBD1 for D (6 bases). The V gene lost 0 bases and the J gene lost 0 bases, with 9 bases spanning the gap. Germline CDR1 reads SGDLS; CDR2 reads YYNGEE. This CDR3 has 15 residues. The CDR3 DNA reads TGTGCCAGCAGCGTAGGCGACAGGATGAACACTGAAGCTTTCTTT. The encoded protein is CASSVGDRMNTEAFF.

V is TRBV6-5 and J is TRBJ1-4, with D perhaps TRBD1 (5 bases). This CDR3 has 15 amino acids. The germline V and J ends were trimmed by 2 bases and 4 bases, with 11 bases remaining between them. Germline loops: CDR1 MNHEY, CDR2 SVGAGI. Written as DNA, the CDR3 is TGTGCCAGCAGTTACGGGGCAGACAATAATGAAAAACTGTTTTTT. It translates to CASSYGADNNEKLFF.

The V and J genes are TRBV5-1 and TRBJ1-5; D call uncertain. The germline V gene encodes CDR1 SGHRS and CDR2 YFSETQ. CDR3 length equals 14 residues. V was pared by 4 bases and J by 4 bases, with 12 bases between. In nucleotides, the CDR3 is TGCGCCAGCAGCCCGACGGGCCCAAATCAGCCCCAGCATTTT. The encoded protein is CASSPTGPNQPQHF.

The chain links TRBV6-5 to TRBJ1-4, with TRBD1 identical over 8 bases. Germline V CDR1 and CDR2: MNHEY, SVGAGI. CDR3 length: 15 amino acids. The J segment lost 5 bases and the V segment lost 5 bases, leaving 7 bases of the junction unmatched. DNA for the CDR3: TGTGCCAGCAGTCCTGCCGGGACAGGCAATGAAAAACTGTTTTTT. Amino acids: CASSPAGTGNEKLFF.

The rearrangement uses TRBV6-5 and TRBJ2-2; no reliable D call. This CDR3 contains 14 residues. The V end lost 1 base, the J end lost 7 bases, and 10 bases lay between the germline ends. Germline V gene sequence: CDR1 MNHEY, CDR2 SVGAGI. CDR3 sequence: CASSYYGVGGELFF. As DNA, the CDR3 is TGTGCCAGCAGTTACTATGGGGTTGGCGGGGAGCTGTTTTTT.

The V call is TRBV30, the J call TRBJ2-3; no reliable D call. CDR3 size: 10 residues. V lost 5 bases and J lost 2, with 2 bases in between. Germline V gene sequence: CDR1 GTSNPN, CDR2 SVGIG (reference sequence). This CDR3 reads CAWLTDTQYF. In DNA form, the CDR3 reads TGTGCCTGGCTCACAGATACGCAGTATTTT.

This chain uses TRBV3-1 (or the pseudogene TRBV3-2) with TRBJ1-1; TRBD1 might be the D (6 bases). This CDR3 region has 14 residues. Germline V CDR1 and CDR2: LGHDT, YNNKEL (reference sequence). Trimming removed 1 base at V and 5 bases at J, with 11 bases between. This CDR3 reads CASSQGGGGTEAFF. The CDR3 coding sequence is TGTGCCAGCAGCCAAGGAGGGGGGGGAACTGAAGCTTTCTTT.

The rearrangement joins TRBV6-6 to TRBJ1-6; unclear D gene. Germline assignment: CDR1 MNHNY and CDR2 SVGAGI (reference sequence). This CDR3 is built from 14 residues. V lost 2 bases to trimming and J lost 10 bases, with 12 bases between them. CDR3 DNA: TGTGCCAGCAGTTACCCGAAGTCCGGATCACCCCTCCACTTT. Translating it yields CASSYPKSGSPLHF.

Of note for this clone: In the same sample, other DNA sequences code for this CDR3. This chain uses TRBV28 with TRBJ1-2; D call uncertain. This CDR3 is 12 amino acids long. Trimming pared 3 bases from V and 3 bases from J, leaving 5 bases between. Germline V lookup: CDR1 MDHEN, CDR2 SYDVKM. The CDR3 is CASSLADYGYTF. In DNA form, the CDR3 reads TGTGCCAGCAGTTTGGCAGACTATGGCTACACCTTC.

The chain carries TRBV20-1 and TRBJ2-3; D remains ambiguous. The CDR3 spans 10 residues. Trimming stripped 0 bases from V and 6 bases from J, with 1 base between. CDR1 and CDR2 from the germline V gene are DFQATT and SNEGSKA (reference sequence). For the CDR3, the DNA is TGCAGTGCTAGAGATGATACGCAGTATTTT. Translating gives CSARDDTQYF.

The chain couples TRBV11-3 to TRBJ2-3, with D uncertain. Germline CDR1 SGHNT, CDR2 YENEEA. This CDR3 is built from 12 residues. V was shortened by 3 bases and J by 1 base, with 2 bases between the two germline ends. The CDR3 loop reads CASSLGTDTQYF. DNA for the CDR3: TGTGCCAGCAGCTTGGGCACAGATACGCAGTATTTT.

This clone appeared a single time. The CDR3 coding sequence is TGTGCCAGCAGCTTGGGGTTTGGGCTAAGTGAGCAGTTCTTC. It specifies CASSLGFGLSEQFF. The chain employs TRBV5-4 and TRBJ2-1; D gene ambiguous. The CDR3 loop spans 14 amino acids. With 0 bases removed from V and 9 bases from J, the gap between germline ends came to 13 bases. Germline loops: CDR1 SGHNT, CDR2 YYREEE (reference sequence).

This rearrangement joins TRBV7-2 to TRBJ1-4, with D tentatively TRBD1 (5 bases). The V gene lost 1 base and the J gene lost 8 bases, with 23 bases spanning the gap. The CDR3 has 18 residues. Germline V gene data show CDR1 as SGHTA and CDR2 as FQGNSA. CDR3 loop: CASSLGTRLGRVEEKLFF. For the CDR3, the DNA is TGTGCCAGCAGCTTAGGGACCCGATTAGGCAGGGTAGAAGAAAAACTGTTTTTT.

The CDR3 sequence: CAWSGPPGGTQYF. The CDR3 nucleotides read TGTGCCTGGAGTGGGCCCCCCGGGGGGACCCAGTACTTC. This chain joins TRBV30 and TRBJ2-5; possibly TRBD2 for D (6 bases). Trimming pared 1 base from V and 7 bases from J, leaving 13 bases between. CDR1 and CDR2 (germline): GTSNPN, SVGIG (reference sequence). The CDR3 loop spans 13 amino acids.

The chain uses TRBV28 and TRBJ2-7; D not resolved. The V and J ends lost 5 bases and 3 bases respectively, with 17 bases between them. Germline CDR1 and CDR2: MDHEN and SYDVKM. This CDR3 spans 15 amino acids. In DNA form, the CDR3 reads TGTGCCAGCAGTCCAGGCGACCTAAGCTTCTACGAGCAGTACTTC. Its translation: CASSPGDLSFYEQYF.

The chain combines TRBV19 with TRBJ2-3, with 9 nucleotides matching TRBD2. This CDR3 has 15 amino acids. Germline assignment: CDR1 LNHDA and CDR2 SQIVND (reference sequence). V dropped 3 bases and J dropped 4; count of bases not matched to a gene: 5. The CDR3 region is CASSMQRGVADTQYF. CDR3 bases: TGTGCCAGTAGTATGCAGCGGGGGGTTGCAGATACGCAGTATTTT.

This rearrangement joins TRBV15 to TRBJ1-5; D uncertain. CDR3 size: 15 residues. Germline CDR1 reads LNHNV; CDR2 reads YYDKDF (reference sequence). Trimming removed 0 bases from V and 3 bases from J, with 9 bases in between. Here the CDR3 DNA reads TGTGCCACCAGCAGAGATGGGATGCCCAATCAGCCCCAGCATTTT. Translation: CATSRDGMPNQPQHF. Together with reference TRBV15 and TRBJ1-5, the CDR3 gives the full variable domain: DAMVIQNPRYQVTQFGKPVTLSCSQTLNHNVMYWYQQKSSQAPKLLFHYYDKDFNNEADTPDNFQSRRPNTSFCFLDIRSPGLGDTAMYLCATSRDGMPNQPQHFGDGTRLSIL.

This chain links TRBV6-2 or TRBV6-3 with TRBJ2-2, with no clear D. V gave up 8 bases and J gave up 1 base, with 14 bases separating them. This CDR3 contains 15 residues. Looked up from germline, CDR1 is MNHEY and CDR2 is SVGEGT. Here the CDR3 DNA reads TGTGCCAGCCGTTCGTGGCACCAGAACACCGGGGAGCTGTTTTTT. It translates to CASRSWHQNTGELFF.

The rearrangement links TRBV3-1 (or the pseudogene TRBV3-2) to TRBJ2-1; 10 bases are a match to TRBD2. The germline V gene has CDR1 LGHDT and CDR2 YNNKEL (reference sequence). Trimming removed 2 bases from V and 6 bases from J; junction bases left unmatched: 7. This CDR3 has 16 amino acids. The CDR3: CASSQMASSGGNEQFF. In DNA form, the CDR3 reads TGTGCCAGCAGCCAAATGGCATCTAGCGGGGGCAATGAGCAGTTCTTC.

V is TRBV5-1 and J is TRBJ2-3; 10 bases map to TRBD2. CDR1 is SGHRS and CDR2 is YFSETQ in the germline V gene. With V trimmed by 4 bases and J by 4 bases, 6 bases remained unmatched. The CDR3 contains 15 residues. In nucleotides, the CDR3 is TGCGCCAGCAGCCGGGGACTAGCGATAGCAGATACGCAGTATTTT. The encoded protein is CASSRGLAIADTQYF.

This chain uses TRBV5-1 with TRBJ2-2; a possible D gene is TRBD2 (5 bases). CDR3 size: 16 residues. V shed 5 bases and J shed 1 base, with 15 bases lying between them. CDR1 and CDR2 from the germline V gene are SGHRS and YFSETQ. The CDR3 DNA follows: TGCGCCAGCAGTTTCCCGCGGGCCTTGAACACCGGGGAGCTGTTTTTT. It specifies CASSFPRALNTGELFF.

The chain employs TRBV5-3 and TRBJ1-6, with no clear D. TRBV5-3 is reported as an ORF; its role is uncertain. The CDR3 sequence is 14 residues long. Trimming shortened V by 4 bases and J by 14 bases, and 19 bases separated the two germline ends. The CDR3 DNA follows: TGTGCCAGAAGCCTTCTCCCCCGTGCGGGCACCCTCCACTTT. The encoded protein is CARSLLPRAGTLHF.